What follows describes a single T cell receptor beta chain. Its antigen target is currently unknown. Base qualities are not recorded, but no much larger clone differs from it by a single base. The data belong to a study of T cell repertoires in cytomegalovirus infection (dated by TCRdb to about 2019). Broadly, across the study: Alongside well-studied HLA-B-restricted epitopes, the peptide stimulations were aimed at recently identified HLA-C-restricted CMV epitopes, whose presentation resists viral immunomodulation. Because public TCR beta signatures pointed to carriage of CMV infection together with the matching HLA type, the HLA type of each donor mattered for the analysis.

Sequencing used an Illumina HiSeq 1500. The raw public reads went through TCRdb reprocessing: fastp at Q25, MiXCR clone calling, in-frame beta chains kept. CDR3 protein duplicates are merged, each entry listing the most common genes and DNA. The sample table contains about 110,000 distinct CDR3 sequences; only one count was recorded for about 30% of them. Around 80% of the sample is in the top ten clones. Interpreted using the paper, the treatment or condition label stands for: in vitro stimulation with specific CMV peptide epitopes to enrich CMV-specific T cells. What the authors observed across the whole study: Carriers of CMV infection plus the relevant HLA type were discriminated by the cumulative frequency of public TCR beta family members in the study cohort and in an independent 352-donor cohort. In the ex vivo response, HLA-C-restricted CMV-specific TCR beta clonotypes were dominant, and in two of eight donors the single most frequent clonotype came from this HLA-C-restricted group.

V loses 1 base of germline sequence and J loses 0 bases, and the interval between the two ends is 10 bases. The CDR3 measures 16 amino acids from cysteine to phenylalanine. The entry retains the CDR3 DNA only, 48 bases that are in frame from base 1. According to the germline V gene, CDR1 reads LGHNA and CDR2 reads YSLEER. The receptor's source is a human donor in good health (CMV status not recorded). Some clones in this sample may be carry-over from other donors' samples. The chain uses TRBV4-3 and TRBJ1-3; the D gene lacks a confident call. The source was CD8+ T cells from cultured PBMCs, collected from culture after CMV antigen stimulation. The DNA reads TGCGCCAGCAGCCAAGTGATAGGGATCTCTGGAAACACCATATATTTT. This is translated as CASSQVIGISGNTIYF.